This T cell receptor beta chain emerged from a study of T cells in Graves' hyperthyroidism and ophthalmopathy. Overall study: Before any treatment, at initial diagnosis, peripheral blood was collected.

The study's findings and limits: Blood shared most expanded thyroid clonotypes above 0.001.

It was RNA transcripts that yielded the amplified TCR beta CDR3 regions. RT-PCR in the first round (using the HTBI primer set) targeted the TCR CDR3. TCRdb re-derived calls from the multiplex PCR reads in MiXCR, one entry per CDR3 protein. This sample has approximately 370,000 distinct CDR3 sequences, with roughly 15% found just once. In regard to this clonotype: Its antigen is unknown.

The CDR3 loop spans 13 amino acids. V shed 6 bases and J shed 1 base, with 10 bases lying between them. Sequenced sample: blood. The TCR sequence derives from a woman aged 25 to 39 with Graves' hyperthyroidism that later progressed to Graves' ophthalmopathy. The chain has TRBV12-3 or TRBV12-4 and TRBJ2-7; weak D call: TRBD1 (6 bases). In DNA, the CDR3 is TGTGCCAGCAGCCTGGGACATTCCTACGAGCAGTACGTC. This encodes CASSLGHSYEQYV.